This T cell receptor (beta chain) was documented in a study of blood T cell repertoires in COVID-19. About the research overall: In each case, the material was cDNA or gDNA derived from T cells, B-cell-depleted T cells, or PBMCs.

This table comes from immunoSEQ multiplex PCR, and its TCRdb copy is limited to in-frame clones, with some not included. The sample shows a few hundred thousand clones, around nine tenths of them seen only once. Trimming pared 2 bases from V and 2 bases from J, leaving 12 bases between. CDR3 size: 15 residues. CDR1 is LGHNA and CDR2 is YNFKEQ in the germline V gene. Recruits, aged about 18 to 95 years, lived in 24 US areas. Among Cohort 3 donors, those recovered had two negative PCRs, clearance, or symptom resolution. The sequenced material came from PBMCs or T cells enriched from blood (not recorded which). The chain carries TRBV4-2 and TRBJ2-5; TRBD1 might be the D (6 bases). This sequence originates from a woman aged 50 to 60 who had recovered from COVID-19. The CDR3 region is CASSQFLGGQETQYF. CDR3 coding DNA: TGTGCCAGCAGCCAATTTTTAGGGGGTCAAGAGACCCAGTACTTC.